The 5 T cell receptor beta chains reported below all come from one sample, sequenced in a study of blood T cell repertoires in COVID-19. The protocol was immunoSEQ multiplex PCR, while the TCRdb copy is restricted to in-frame clones and leaves out a portion. Here the sample spans some 390,000 clones, approximately 87% being singletons. Sequenced material: peripheral blood. The receptors come from a woman aged 60-75 years with COVID-19, enrolled during active disease.

With respect to this clone: Other DNA sequences in the sample encode the same CDR3. This chain uses TRBV6-5 with TRBJ1-6; D is undetermined. V dropped 4 bases and J dropped 0 bases, with 4 bases sitting between them. Germline CDR1 is MNHEY and CDR2 is SVGAGI. CDR3 length equals 14 residues. The CDR3, as DNA: TGTGCCAGCAGTTCGAGCTCCTATAATTCACCCCTCCACTTT. This sequence encodes CASSSSSYNSPLHF.

The rearrangement links TRBV28 to TRBJ1-4; unclear D gene. From germline, CDR1 is MDHEN and CDR2 SYDVKM. V shed 4 bases and J shed 14 bases, with 11 bases lying between them. This CDR3 has 11 residues. The CDR3 nucleotides read TGTGCCAGCAGTTCCCCAGGTTCGCTGTTTTTT. Translated: CASSSPGSLFF.

The rearrangement joins TRBV4-1 to TRBJ2-4; D is unclear. V lost 1 base and J 0 bases, leaving 13 bases between the germline ends. The CDR3 sequence is 17 residues long. Germline lookup yields CDR1 MGHRA and CDR2 YSYEKL. The CDR3 region is CASSQGPRTAAKNIQYF. CDR3 coding DNA: TGCGCCAGCAGCCAAGGACCTAGAACGGCAGCCAAAAACATTCAGTACTTC.

V and J are TRBV9 and TRBJ2-1; 9 bases fit TRBD1. This CDR3 comprises 13 residues. In germline, CDR1 is SGDLS, CDR2 YYNGEE. V lost 7 bases, J lost 8 bases, and 7 bases stayed unmatched. The CDR3 nucleotides are TGTGCCAGCCAGGGACAGGGCCTCGATGAGCAGTTCTTC. The encoded protein is CASQGQGLDEQFF.

The gene calls are TRBV5-6 and TRBJ1-1; D may be TRBD1 (6 bases). Germline CDR1 reads SGHDT; CDR2 reads YYEEEE. The CDR3 runs 16 residues. Trimming cost V 4 bases and J 4 bases, with 20 bases left between them. CDR3 nucleotide sequence: TGTGCCAGCAGCCGGAGGACAGAGCCGTGGGGCACTGAAGCTTTCTTT. The encoded protein is CASSRRTEPWGTEAFF.